The T cell receptor beta chain described here comes from a study of control samples from healthy donors and cancer patients. CDR3 length: 16 residues. The germline V gene has CDR1 SGHVS and CDR2 FQNEAQ. V was pared by 4 bases and J by 4 bases, with 4 bases of the junction left unmatched. TCRdb keeps only in-frame clones here, not all; method: immunoSEQ multiplex PCR. The sample includes over 100,000 clones, approximately 90% of them seen just once. This clone was picked up one time. Sequenced sample: blood. The chain joins TRBV7-8 to TRBJ2-2; TRBD2 aligns across 12 bases. This receptor was taken from a man aged 35-49 years in good health. CDR3 amino acids: CASSSLAGGPTGELFF. The CDR3 nucleotides read TGTGCCAGCAGCTCCCTAGCGGGGGGGCCCACCGGGGAGCTGTTTTTT.